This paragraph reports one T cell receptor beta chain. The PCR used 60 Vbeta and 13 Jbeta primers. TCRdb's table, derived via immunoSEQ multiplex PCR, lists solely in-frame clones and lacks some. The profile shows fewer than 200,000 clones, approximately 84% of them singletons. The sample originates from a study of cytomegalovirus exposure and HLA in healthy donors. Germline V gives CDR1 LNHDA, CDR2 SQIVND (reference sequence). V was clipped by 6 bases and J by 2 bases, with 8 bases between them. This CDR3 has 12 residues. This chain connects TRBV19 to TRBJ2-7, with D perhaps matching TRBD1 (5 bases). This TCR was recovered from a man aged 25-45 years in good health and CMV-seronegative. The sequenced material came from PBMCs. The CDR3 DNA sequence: TGTGCCAGTAGGGGGCCAACCTACGAGCAGTACTTC. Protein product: CASRGPTYEQYF. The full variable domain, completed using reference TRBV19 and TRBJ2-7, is DGGITQSPKYLFRKEGQNVTLSCEQNLNHDAMYWYRQDPGQGLRLIYYSQIVNDFQKGDIAEGYSVSREKKESFPLTVTSAQKNPTAFYLCASRGPTYEQYFGPGTRLTVT.